A single sample gave rise to the 19 T cell receptor beta chains below, sequenced in a study of early T cells in non-severe SARS-CoV-2 infection. Each CDR3 protein is one row after TCRdb ran MiXCR on the 5' RACE reads. The table shows roughly 70,000 distinct CDR3 sequences, with roughly 18% occurring only once. The input for sequencing was whole blood, taken at baseline. These receptors were obtained from an adult who was a healthcare worker with PCR-confirmed SARS-CoV-2 infection or an uninfected control (not recorded which).

This clonotype was recorded a few times. V usage is TRBV5-4 and J usage is TRBJ2-1; TRBD1 is a possible D gene (5 bases). CDR1 and CDR2 (germline): SGHNT, YYREEE (reference sequence). V was pared by 2 bases and J by 5 bases, with 14 bases between. This CDR3 spans 15 amino acids. The CDR3 DNA follows: TGTGCCAGCAGCTTTTTGTCAGGGAAAAACAATGAGCAGTTCTTC. It yields the protein CASSFLSGKNNEQFF.

This clonotype was detected a few times. The rearrangement links TRBV7-2 to TRBJ2-3, with D possibly TRBD2 on 6 matching bases. The germline V and J ends were trimmed by 5 bases and 6 bases, with 9 bases remaining between them. The CDR3 totals 12 residues. Looked up from germline, CDR1 is SGHTA and CDR2 is FQGNSA. The CDR3 here is CASSNGGDTQYF. The CDR3 DNA reads TGTGCCAGCAGCAACGGAGGGGATACGCAGTATTTT.

This clonotype was counted only a few times. The chain carries TRBV11-2 and TRBJ2-5; a possible D gene is TRBD2 (5 bases). CDR1 is SGHAT and CDR2 is FQNNGV in the germline V gene. Trimming shortened V by 1 base and J by 5 bases, and 17 bases separated the two germline ends. There are 16 residues in the CDR3. CDR3 protein: CASSLVSLRTGETQYF. CDR3 DNA sequence: TGTGCCAGCAGCTTAGTGTCTCTTAGGACGGGGGAGACCCAGTACTTC.

Only a few counts were recorded for this clonotype. The chain links TRBV28 to TRBJ2-1; 9 bases are shared with TRBD1. The CDR3 contains 15 residues. Germline V gene sequence: CDR1 MDHEN, CDR2 SYDVKM. V was pared by 6 bases and J by 9 bases, with 12 bases of the junction left unmatched. The DNA for the CDR3 is TGTGCCAGCAGCCTCCGGGACAGGGATTCCGGTGAGCAGTTCTTC. It is translated as CASSLRDRDSGEQFF.

This clonotype was seen a few times. V usage is TRBV3-1 and J usage is TRBJ2-7; D not certain. Germline CDR1 is LGHDT and CDR2 is YNNKEL (reference sequence). Trimming removed 7 bases at V and 7 bases at J, with 11 bases between. The CDR3 sequence is 11 residues long. For the CDR3, the DNA is TGTGCCAGCAAAGGTGGGGTGGAGCAGTACTTC. Amino acid sequence: CASKGGVEQYF.

In its sample, this clonotype was seen a few times. This sequence joins TRBV10-2 and TRBJ1-1; D gene uncertain. Germline assignment: CDR1 WSHSY and CDR2 SAAADI. V lost 7 bases and J 1 base, leaving 4 bases between the germline ends. The CDR3 spans 11 residues. The CDR3 sequence is CASTQNTEAFF. CDR3 bases: TGCGCCAGCACACAGAACACTGAAGCTTTCTTT.

J is TRBJ2-2 and V is TRBV6-2 or TRBV6-3; D gene unclear. The CDR3 covers 13 residues. CDR1 and CDR2 from the germline V gene are MNHEY and SVGEGT. Trimming left V 2 bases short and J 6 bases short, with 7 bases between. CDR3 sequence reads: CASSYGIAGELFF. The CDR3 bases are TGTGCCAGCAGTTACGGAATCGCCGGGGAGCTGTTTTTT.

V gene TRBV20-1 combines with J gene TRBJ2-3, with 7 bases lining up with TRBD2. V shed 3 bases and J 0 bases; nucleotides not matched to a gene: 0. Germline lookup yields CDR1 DFQATT and CDR2 SNEGSKA (reference sequence). CDR3 length: 13 amino acids. DNA for the CDR3: TGCAGTGCTAGCGGGGGGAGCACAGATACGCAGTATTTT. It encodes CSASGGSTDTQYF.

This clonotype showed up just a few times. This chain uses TRBV6-1 with TRBJ2-2; no clear D. The CDR3 spans 13 residues. The V end lost 5 bases, the J end lost 5 bases, and 9 bases lay between the germline ends. Germline V CDR1 and CDR2: MNHNS, SASEGT. CDR3 residues: CASSKRETGELFF. In nucleotides, the CDR3 is TGTGCCAGCAGTAAAAGAGAAACCGGGGAGCTGTTTTTT.

This clonotype was seen a few times. This chain uses TRBV18 with TRBJ2-1, with D perhaps matching TRBD2 (6 bases). The CDR3 has 14 amino acids. V lost 3 bases and J lost 8, with 14 bases in between. Germline CDR1 reads KGHSH; CDR2 reads LQKENI. In nucleotides, the CDR3 is TGTGCCAGCTCACCGGCGGGGCCGACGGATGAGCAGTTCTTC. Amino acid sequence: CASSPAGPTDEQFF. The full variable domain, in which reference TRBV18 and TRBJ2-1 provide the parts outside the CDR3, is NAGVMQNPRHLVRRRGQEARLRCSPMKGHSHVYWYRQLPEEGLKFMVYLQKENIIDESGMPKERFSAEFPKEGPSILRIQQVVRGDSAAYFCASSPAGPTDEQFFGPGTRLTVL.

This clonotype occurred a few times. This chain connects TRBV5-5 to TRBJ2-2; D perhaps matches TRBD1 (5 bases). Germline V gene data show CDR1 as SGHKS and CDR2 as YYEKEE (reference sequence). V shed 6 bases and J shed 0 bases, with 12 bases lying between them. This CDR3 is built from 15 residues. CDR3 bases: TGTGCCAGCATGGGGCAGGGAACGAACACCGGGGAGCTGTTTTTT. Its protein is CASMGQGTNTGELFF.

In this sample, this clonotype turned up a few times. The chain recombines TRBV19 with TRBJ1-2; D perhaps matches TRBD1 (5 bases). V was pared by 7 bases and J by 13 bases, with 19 bases between. Germline CDR1 is LNHDA and CDR2 is SQIVND (reference sequence). This CDR3 is built from 12 residues. CDR3: CASIADQGLCTF. CDR3 bases: TGTGCCAGTATCGCCGACCAGGGCCTCTGCACCTTC.

This clonotype was recorded many times. The V call is TRBV12-3 or TRBV12-4, the J call TRBJ2-5, with D perhaps given as TRBD1 or TRBD2 (5 bases each). This CDR3 has 12 residues. The V end lost 5 bases, the J end lost 5 bases, and 9 bases lay between the germline ends. CDR3 sequence: CASSPGTETQYF. In DNA form, the CDR3 reads TGTGCCAGCAGTCCCGGGACGGAGACCCAGTACTTC.

This rearrangement joins TRBV5-4 to TRBJ2-1; perhaps TRBD2 as D (6 bases). The CDR3 covers 14 residues. The V end lost 4 bases, the J end lost 0 bases, and 8 bases lay between the germline ends. Looked up from germline, CDR1 is SGHNT and CDR2 is YYREEE (reference sequence). This chain's CDR3 is CASSRTNSYNEQFF. The CDR3 coding sequence is TGTGCCAGCAGCAGGACTAACTCCTACAATGAGCAGTTCTTC.

The sample holds a few counts of this clonotype. The V call is TRBV10-3, the J call TRBJ2-4; no firm D call. CDR1 and CDR2 from the germline V gene are ENHRY and SYGVKD. This CDR3 region has 14 residues. Trimming took 6 bases from V and 0 from J, leaving 9 bases between them. CDR3 amino acids: CAIRAEEAKNIQYF. CDR3 sequence (DNA): TGTGCCATCAGGGCGGAAGAAGCCAAAAACATTCAGTACTTC.

This chain connects TRBV27 to TRBJ2-5, with a tentative D call TRBD1 (6 bases). Trimming took 0 bases from V and 4 from J, leaving 12 bases between them. Per germline, CDR1 MNHEY and CDR2 SMNVEV (reference sequence). The CDR3 has 15 amino acids. The DNA for the CDR3 is TGTGCCAGCAGTTTATCGTGGCAGGGGTTAGAGACCCAGTACTTC. Its protein product is CASSLSWQGLETQYF.

The rearrangement joins TRBV20-1 to TRBJ2-2; 14 bases are shared with TRBD2. Germline CDR1 and CDR2: DFQATT and SNEGSKA (reference sequence). CDR3 length: 18 amino acids. V shed 6 bases and J 1 base; nucleotides not matched to a gene: 10. As DNA, the CDR3 is TGCAGTGCCCTGGGACTAGCGGGAGCGGGAGGGAACACCGGGGAGCTGTTTTTT. Amino acids: CSALGLAGAGGNTGELFF.

V is TRBV7-2 and J is TRBJ2-4; no definite D call. The V gene lost 5 bases and the J gene lost 3 bases, with 5 bases spanning the gap. Germline V gene sequence: CDR1 SGHTA, CDR2 FQGNSA. CDR3 length: 12 amino acids. This chain's CDR3 is CASSPYKNIQYF. CDR3 DNA sequence: TGTGCCAGCAGCCCTTACAAAAACATTCAGTACTTC.

The chain couples TRBV10-3 to TRBJ1-5, with D uncertain. The length of the CDR3 is 15 residues. Germline V gene lookup returns CDR1 ENHRY and CDR2 SYGVKD. Trimming took off 3 bases at V and 4 bases at J, with 13 bases between the two ends. Here the CDR3 reads CAISDSGSANQPQHF. As DNA, the CDR3 is TGTGCCATCAGTGACTCAGGATCAGCTAATCAGCCCCAGCATTTT.